Shown below are 21 T cell receptor beta chains from a single sample sequenced in a study of blood T cell repertoires in COVID-19. Only in-frame clones appear in the TCRdb table, and some are missing; sequencing was by immunoSEQ multiplex PCR. Counted here are 110,000 to 150,000 clones, around 80% occurring once; the ten biggest clones make up about 3.6%. The sequencing sample was made of peripheral blood. The receptors shown here come from a man aged 55-75 years with acute or convalescent COVID-19.

In its sample, this clone was seen a few times. The V gene is TRBV20-1, the J gene TRBJ1-1; D remains ambiguous. The length of the CDR3 is 11 residues. The germline gives CDR1 DFQATT, CDR2 SNEGSKA (reference sequence). This chain's CDR3 is CSTTLNTEAFF. CDR3 sequence (DNA): TGCAGCACCACACTGAACACTGAAGCTTTCTTT.

This chain joins TRBV19 and TRBJ1-4, with D uncertain. This CDR3 spans 16 amino acids. The V and J ends lost 6 bases and 0 bases respectively, with 14 bases between them. CDR1 is LNHDA and CDR2 is SQIVND in the germline V gene (reference sequence). The CDR3 protein is CASRGAGAATNEKLFF. The CDR3 nucleotides are TGTGCCAGTAGGGGAGCAGGCGCTGCAACTAATGAAAAACTGTTTTTT.

The V and J genes are TRBV19 and TRBJ1-2, with 9 bases matching TRBD1. From germline, CDR1 is LNHDA and CDR2 SQIVND (reference sequence). The CDR3 length is 16 residues. Trimming removed 7 bases from V and 4 bases from J; junction bases left unmatched: 13. The CDR3, as DNA: TGTGCCAGTAACACGGACAGGGGCTTCACTTCCTATGGCTACACCTTC. This gives the protein CASNTDRGFTSYGYTF. The full variable domain, in which reference TRBV19 and TRBJ1-2 provide the parts outside the CDR3, is DGGITQSPKYLFRKEGQNVTLSCEQNLNHDAMYWYRQDPGQGLRLIYYSQIVNDFQKGDIAEGYSVSREKKESFPLTVTSAQKNPTAFYLCASNTDRGFTSYGYTFGSGTRLTVV.

This chain links TRBV10-3 with TRBJ1-1; 11 bases are shared with TRBD1. This CDR3 contains 14 residues. Germline V CDR1 and CDR2: ENHRY, SYGVKD. Trimming removed 11 bases from V and 5 bases from J; junction bases left unmatched: 10. CDR3 protein: CAGGTGGPGTEAFF. DNA of the CDR3: TGTGCCGGCGGGACAGGGGGGCCAGGGACTGAAGCTTTCTTT.

V is TRBV28 and J is TRBJ1-2; no firm D call. CDR1 and CDR2 (germline): MDHEN, SYDVKM. There are 14 residues in the CDR3. V lost 3 bases and J lost 7, with 15 bases in between. CDR3 amino acids: CASSFRLISGGYTF. The DNA of the CDR3 is TGTGCCAGCAGTTTCCGGTTAATCTCGGGTGGCTACACCTTC.

The CDR3 DNA sequence: TGTGCCAGCTCACCACCAACAGGGGTCGAGAACACCGGGGAGCTGTTTTTT. This translates into CASSPPTGVENTGELFF. The chain recombines TRBV18 with TRBJ2-2; 7 bases align to TRBD1. Germline lookup yields CDR1 KGHSH and CDR2 LQKENI. The J segment lost 1 base and the V segment lost 0 bases, leaving 5 bases of the junction unmatched. CDR3 size: 17 residues.

The chain has TRBV7-9 and TRBJ2-3; 11 bases are a match to TRBD2. The ends lost 5 bases at V and 8 bases at J; junction bases unmatched: 15. The germline gives CDR1 SEHNR, CDR2 FQNEAQ (reference sequence). The CDR3 loop spans 17 amino acids. CDR3 loop: CASSDSPSGRFVFTQYF. The CDR3 DNA follows: TGTGCCAGCAGCGACTCCCCTAGCGGGAGGTTCGTTTTTACGCAGTATTTT.

This chain links TRBV7-2 with TRBJ2-3, with TRBD2 matching 8 bases. The CDR3 is 14 residues long. The J segment lost 5 bases and the V segment lost 7 bases, leaving 8 bases of the junction unmatched. CDR1 is SGHTA, CDR2 FQGNSA, per germline. The CDR3 sequence: CASTLSGSVDTQYF. CDR3 in DNA: TGTGCCAGCACCCTCAGCGGGAGCGTAGATACGCAGTATTTT.

V is TRBV6-6 and J is TRBJ1-5; D is unclear. V was shortened by 6 bases and J by 4 bases, with 10 bases between the two germline ends. The germline gives CDR1 MNHNY, CDR2 SVGAGI (reference sequence). The CDR3 is 13 amino acids. The CDR3 region is CASSAPGNQPQHF. CDR3 sequence (DNA): TGTGCCAGCAGCGCGCCGGGGAATCAGCCCCAGCATTTT.

The rearrangement links TRBV4-1 to TRBJ1-6; 9 bases align to TRBD1. Germline CDR1 is MGHRA and CDR2 is YSYEKL. The CDR3 has 14 residues. The ends lost 9 bases at V and 7 bases at J; junction bases unmatched: 7. DNA for the CDR3: TGCGCCAGTGGAACAGGGGGCGGAAATTCACCCCTCCACTTT. Amino acid sequence: CASGTGGGNSPLHF.

This clone has a handful of counts. The chain is built from TRBV2 and TRBJ1-3; 8 bases match TRBD1. Germline V CDR1 and CDR2: SNHLY, FYNNEI. Trimming took 4 bases from V and 2 from J; bases not matched to a gene: 4. The CDR3 contains 15 residues. The CDR3 spells CASSVDRGTGNTIYF. CDR3 in DNA: TGTGCCAGCAGTGTCGACAGGGGAACTGGAAACACCATATATTTT.

The chain is built from TRBV27 and TRBJ2-7, with D maybe TRBD2 (6 bases). Between the trimmed V and J ends, which lost 6 bases and 5 bases, there was a span of 14 bases. This CDR3 is built from 13 residues. Germline CDR1 and CDR2: MNHEY and SMNVEV (reference sequence). CDR3 coding DNA: TGTGCCAGCAGGCGCACCGGAGGGGACGAGCAGTACTTC. Its protein product is CASRRTGGDEQYF.

The chain carries TRBV28 and TRBJ1-1; 7 bases map to TRBD1. CDR3 length: 13 amino acids. CDR1 and CDR2 (germline): MDHEN, SYDVKM. The CDR3 nucleotides are TGTGTTACGAACGATCAGGGGGGCACTGAAGCTTTCTTT. Its translation is CVTNDQGGTEAFF.

The chain carries TRBV9 and TRBJ2-7; 9 bases agree with TRBD1. This CDR3 region has 15 residues. Trimming at V came to 0 bases and at J to 5 bases, leaving 6 bases not matched to a gene. Germline CDR1 SGDLS, CDR2 YYNGEE. The DNA for the CDR3 is TGTGCCAGCAGCGTAGAAGGGACAGGGTTCGACGAGCAGTACTTC. Translating it yields CASSVEGTGFDEQYF.

The chain employs TRBV2 and TRBJ2-2; a possible D gene is TRBD2 (7 bases). Trimming took off 4 bases at V and 4 bases at J, with 13 bases between the two ends. Per the germline V gene, CDR1 is SNHLY and CDR2 is FYNNEI. The CDR3 totals 15 residues. CDR3 nucleotide sequence: TGTGCCAGCAGTGTGGGAGGGACACGCACCGGGGAGCTGTTTTTT. It is translated as CASSVGGTRTGELFF.

The V gene is TRBV7-2, the J gene TRBJ2-7; 12 nucleotides align to TRBD2. J lost 6 bases, V lost 6 bases, and 9 bases had no gene match. This CDR3 comprises 15 residues. The germline CDR1 and CDR2 sequences are SGHTA and FQGNSA. CDR3 sequence: CASRLLAGGPLEQYF. DNA of the CDR3: TGTGCCAGCAGGCTCCTAGCGGGAGGGCCCCTCGAGCAGTACTTC.

The V gene is TRBV7-8, the J gene TRBJ1-1, with D maybe TRBD1 (5 bases). V gave up 1 base and J gave up 7 bases, with 16 bases separating them. The germline gives CDR1 SGHVS, CDR2 FQNEAQ. The CDR3 is 15 residues long. CDR3 coding DNA: TGTGCCAGCAGCTTAGTGTTGTCGGTGGGGGGTGAAGCTTTCTTT. Translated: CASSLVLSVGGEAFF.

The CDR3 sequence: CASTDNYEKLFF. The CDR3 DNA follows: TGCGCCAGCACCGACAACTATGAAAAACTGTTTTTT. The V call is TRBV10-2, the J call TRBJ1-4; D is unclear. V lost 7 bases and J lost 6, with 9 bases in between. The CDR3 runs to 12 residues. Looked up from germline, CDR1 is WSHSY and CDR2 is SAAADI.

The chain carries TRBV21-1 and TRBJ1-4; the D call of TRBD1 is as the table states it, not checked on the DNA. TRBV21-1 is recorded as a pseudogene. The CDR3 is made up of 20 amino acids. The CDR3 reads CASSKLRRRGISSTNEKLFF. The CDR3 DNA sequence: TGTGCCAGCAGCAAACTTCGTAGAAGGGGCATAAGCTCCACTAATGAAAAACTGTTTTTT.

This clone has at least ten counts. The chain combines TRBV10-3 with TRBJ1-1; D possibly corresponds to TRBD1 (6 bases). V shed 0 bases and J shed 7 bases, with 18 bases lying between them. Germline CDR1 is ENHRY and CDR2 is SYGVKD. There are 16 residues in the CDR3. CDR3: CAISESGFTGQNEAFF. CDR3 DNA: TGTGCCATCAGTGAGTCAGGATTTACCGGACAGAATGAAGCTTTCTTT.

The V and J genes are TRBV5-6 and TRBJ1-2; the D is unclear. Germline V gene data show CDR1 as SGHDT and CDR2 as YYEEEE. This CDR3 contains 13 residues. V lost 0 bases and J 7 bases, leaving 10 bases between the germline ends. The CDR3 sequence: CASSLGYSSGYTF. The CDR3 bases are TGTGCCAGCAGCTTGGGGTACAGTTCTGGCTACACCTTC.